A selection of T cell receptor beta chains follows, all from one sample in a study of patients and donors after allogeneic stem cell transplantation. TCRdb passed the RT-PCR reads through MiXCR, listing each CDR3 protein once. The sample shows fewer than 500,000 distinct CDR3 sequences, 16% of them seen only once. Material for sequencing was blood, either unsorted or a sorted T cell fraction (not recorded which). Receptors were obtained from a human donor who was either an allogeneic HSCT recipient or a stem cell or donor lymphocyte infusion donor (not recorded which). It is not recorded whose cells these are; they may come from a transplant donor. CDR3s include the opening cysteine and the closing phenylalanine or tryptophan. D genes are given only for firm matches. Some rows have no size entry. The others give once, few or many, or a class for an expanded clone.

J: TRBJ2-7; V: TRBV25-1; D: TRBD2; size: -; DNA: TGTGCCAGCAGCGAAGCGGGAGGGCCTAACGAGCAGTACTTC; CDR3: CASSEAGGPNEQYF
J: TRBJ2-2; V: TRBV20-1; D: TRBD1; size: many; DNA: TGCAGTGCCACGACAGGGCCTTGGGCGAACACCGGGGAGCTGTTTTTT; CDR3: CSATTGPWANTGELFF
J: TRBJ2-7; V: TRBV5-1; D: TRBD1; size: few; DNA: TGCGCCAGCAGCCGCGACCGGGACAGGGGGCGGTACGAGCAGTACTTC; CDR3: CASSRDRDRGRYEQYF
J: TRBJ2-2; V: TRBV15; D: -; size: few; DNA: TGTGCCACCAGCAGGCCGGGAACAGCCGGGGAGCTGTTTTTT; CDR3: CATSRPGTAGELFF
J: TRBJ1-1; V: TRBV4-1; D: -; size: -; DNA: TGCGCCAGCAGCCAAGAACGCACTTGGGGGAATGAAGCTTTCTTT; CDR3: CASSQERTWGNEAFF
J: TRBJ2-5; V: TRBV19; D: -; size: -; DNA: TGTGCCAGTAGTACACAGAGGGCCTTCGGGGAGACCCAGTACTTC; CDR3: CASSTQRAFGETQYF
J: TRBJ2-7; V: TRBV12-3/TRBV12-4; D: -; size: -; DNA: TGTGCCAGCAGTTTCCGACGGGCGAGCTCCTACGAGCAGTACTTC; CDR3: CASSFRRASSYEQYF
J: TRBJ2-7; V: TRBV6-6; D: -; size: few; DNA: TGTGCCAGCAGTGTAACTTCCTACGAGCAGTACTTC; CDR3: CASSVTSYEQYF
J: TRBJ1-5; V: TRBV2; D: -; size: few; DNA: TGTGCCAGCAGTTCCGAGACAGGAGTTAGCAATCAGCCCCAGCATTTT; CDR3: CASSSETGVSNQPQHF
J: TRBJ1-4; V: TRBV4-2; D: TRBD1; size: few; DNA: TGTGCCAGCAGCCAAGTGCGACAGGGCGATGAAAAACTGTTTTTT; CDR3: CASSQVRQGDEKLFF
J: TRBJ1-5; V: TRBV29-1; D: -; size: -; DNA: TGCAGCGTAGATTCACAGGATCAGCCCCAGCATTTT; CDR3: CSVDSQDQPQHF
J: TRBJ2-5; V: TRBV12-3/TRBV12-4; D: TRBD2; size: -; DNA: TGTGCCAGCAGCCCAGCGGGGGGGCCGGTAGAGACCCAGTACTTC; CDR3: CASSPAGGPVETQYF
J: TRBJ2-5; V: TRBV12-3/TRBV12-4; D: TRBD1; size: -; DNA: TGTGCCAGCAGTTTAGCGATTTTAGCAGGGGGTATGATAGAGACCCAGTACTTC; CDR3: CASSLAILAGGMIETQYF
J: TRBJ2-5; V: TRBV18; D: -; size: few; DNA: TGTGCCAGCTCACCTCGGATTCGAGAAGAGACCCAGTACTTC; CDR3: CASSPRIREETQYF
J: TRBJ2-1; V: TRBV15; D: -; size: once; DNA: TGTGCCACCAGCAGAGACCGAGATTACAATGAGCAGTTCTTC; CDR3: CATSRDRDYNEQFF
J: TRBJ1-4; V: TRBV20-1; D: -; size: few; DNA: TGCAGTGCTAGAGTCGGGCCGGAGGGGGAAAAACTGTTTTTT; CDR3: CSARVGPEGEKLFF
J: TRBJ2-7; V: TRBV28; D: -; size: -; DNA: TGTGCCAGCAGTTCCGGGACTCTCTACTACGAGCAGTACTTC; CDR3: CASSSGTLYYEQYF
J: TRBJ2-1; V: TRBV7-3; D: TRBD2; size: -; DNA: TGTGCCAGCAGCGCCCTAGGTGGGAGGGCCGGTGAGCAGTTCTTC; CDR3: CASSALGGRAGEQFF
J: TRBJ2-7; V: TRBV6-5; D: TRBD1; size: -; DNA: TGTGCCAGCAGTTACTCTAAACCCGGACAGGCCTACGAGCAGTACTTC; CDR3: CASSYSKPGQAYEQYF
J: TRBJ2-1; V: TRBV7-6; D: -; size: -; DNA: TGTGCCAGCAGCTTACGGGCGGGGACGCGGAACAATGAGCAGTTCTTC; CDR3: CASSLRAGTRNNEQFF
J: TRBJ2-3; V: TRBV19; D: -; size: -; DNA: TGTGCCAGTAGCTCAACCCGGGCCTCTTACATTAGCACAGATACGCAGTATTTT; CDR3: CASSSTRASYISTDTQYF
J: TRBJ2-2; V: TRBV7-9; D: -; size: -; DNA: TGTGCCAGCAGCTTAGGCCGACAGGTCACCGGGGAGCTGTTTTTT; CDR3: CASSLGRQVTGELFF
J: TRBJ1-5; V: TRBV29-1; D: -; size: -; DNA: TGCAGCGTCACAGTAGGGAGGGGGTATCAGCCCCAGCATTTT; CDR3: CSVTVGRGYQPQHF
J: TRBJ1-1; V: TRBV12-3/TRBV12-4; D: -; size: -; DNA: TGTGCCAGCAGTTTTTTGCTGGAGACTGAAGCTTTCTTT; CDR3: CASSFLLETEAFF
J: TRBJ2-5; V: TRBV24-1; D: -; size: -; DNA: TGTGCCACCAGTGATTTGGGGTTAAAAGAGACCCAGTACTTC; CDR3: CATSDLGLKETQYF
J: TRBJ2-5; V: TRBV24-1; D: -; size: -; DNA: TGTGCCACCAGTGATACCCGGACAAGGATTCAAGAGACCCAGTACTTC; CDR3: CATSDTRTRIQETQYF
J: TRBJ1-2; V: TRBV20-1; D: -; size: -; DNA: TGCAGTGCTAGCTCCGGGGCCGACTATGGCTACACCTTC; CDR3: CSASSGADYGYTF
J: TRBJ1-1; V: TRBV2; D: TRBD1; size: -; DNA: TGTGCCAGCAGTTTACAGGGGGCTGGTAAAGCTTTCTTT; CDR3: CASSLQGAGKAFF
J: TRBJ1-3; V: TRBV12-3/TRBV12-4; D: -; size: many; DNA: TGTGCCAGCAGTTGGGTGTTTCGGGGTTCTGGAAACACCATATATTTT; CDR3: CASSWVFRGSGNTIYF
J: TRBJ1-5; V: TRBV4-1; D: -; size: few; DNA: TGCGCCAGCAGCCAGGACGCGCAGGGGAGCAATCAGCCCCAGCATTTT; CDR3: CASSQDAQGSNQPQHF
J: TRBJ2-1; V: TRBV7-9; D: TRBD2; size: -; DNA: TGTGCCAGCAGCCCCCCTCGCGGGAGGCCCTCCTACAATGAGCAGTTCTTC; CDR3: CASSPPRGRPSYNEQFF
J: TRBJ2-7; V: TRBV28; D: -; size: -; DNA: TGTGCCAGCAGCTCTGTCTTGTTTGTGTACGAGCAGTACTTC; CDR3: CASSSVLFVYEQYF
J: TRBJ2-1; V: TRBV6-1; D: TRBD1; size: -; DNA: TGTGCCGTCTGGGACAGGTTCGACAATGAGCAGTTCTTC; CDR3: CAVWDRFDNEQFF
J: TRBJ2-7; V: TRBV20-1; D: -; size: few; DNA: TGCAGTGCTAGAGCCAAACCGCGGGGCCCGGGAATCTCCTACGAGCAGTACTTC; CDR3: CSARAKPRGPGISYEQYF
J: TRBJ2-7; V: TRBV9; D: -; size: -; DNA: TGTGCCAGCAGCGTATCGCAGAGCGGGCTCGAGCAGTACTTC; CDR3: CASSVSQSGLEQYF